A selection of T cell receptor beta chains follows, all from one sample in a study of Ad26.COV2.S vaccination and SARS-CoV-2 variants. Sequencing used immunoSEQ multiplex PCR; TCRdb keeps in-frame clones, though not all of them. Of about 350,000 clones listed, 92% were seen once; the top ten hold around 4%. Sequences were derived from peripheral blood, sampled after recovery from COVID-19. These receptors originate from a human donor who had recovered from COVID-19. CDR3s include the opening cysteine and the closing phenylalanine or tryptophan. D genes are given only for firm matches. Clone size is stated in some rows and not others, as once, few, many or a class when expanded.

size: once; V: TRBV27; J: TRBJ1-4; D: -; CDR3: CASSLSVAEINEKLFF; DNA: TGTGCCAGCAGTTTATCGGTGGCGGAGATTAATGAAAAACTGTTTTTT
size: -; V: TRBV7-3; J: TRBJ2-7; D: TRBD2; CDR3: CASSLTSLGLVTHEQYF; DNA: TGTGCCAGCAGCTTAACTTCTCTCGGACTAGTAACCCACGAGCAGTACTTC
size: -; V: TRBV6-6; J: TRBJ1-5; D: TRBD1; CDR3: CASSPASGTGGPNQPQHF; DNA: TGTGCCAGCAGTCCAGCTTCCGGGACAGGGGGCCCGAATCAGCCCCAGCATTTT
size: -; V: TRBV11-3; J: TRBJ2-1; D: -; CDR3: CASSFTGRYNEQFF; DNA: TGTGCCAGCAGCTTCACAGGGAGGTACAATGAGCAGTTCTTC
size: -; V: TRBV5-6; J: TRBJ1-6; D: TRBD1; CDR3: CASSEIAGQGVSPLHF; DNA: TGTGCCAGCAGCGAGATAGCGGGACAGGGGGTTTCACCCCTCCACTTT
size: -; V: TRBV5-4; J: TRBJ1-3; D: -; CDR3: CASSGGAGNTIYF; DNA: TGTGCCAGCAGCGGAGGTGCTGGAAACACCATATATTTT
size: -; V: TRBV5-1; J: TRBJ2-2; D: TRBD1; CDR3: CASSVGQGERNGELFF; DNA: TGCGCCAGCAGCGTCGGACAGGGGGAACGGAACGGGGAGCTGTTTTTT
size: once; V: TRBV7-3; J: TRBJ1-2; D: -; CDR3: CASSLEQGNSYGYTF; DNA: TGTGCCAGCAGCCTTGAACAGGGCAACTCATATGGCTACACCTTC
size: -; V: TRBV6-5; J: TRBJ2-3; D: -; CDR3: CASIGEGGADTQYF; DNA: TGTGCCAGCATAGGGGAGGGGGGGGCAGATACGCAGTATTTT
size: -; V: TRBV27; J: TRBJ2-1; D: TRBD2; CDR3: CASSDGTSGYNEQFF; DNA: TGTGCCAGCAGTGACGGGACTAGCGGCTACAATGAGCAGTTCTTC
size: -; V: TRBV5-8; J: TRBJ1-2; D: -; CDR3: CASSLGQATYGYTF; DNA: TGTGCCAGCAGCTTGGGACAGGCGACCTATGGCTACACCTTC
size: once; V: TRBV7-9; J: TRBJ1-3; D: -; CDR3: CASSPLGMRMNTIYF; DNA: TGTGCCAGCAGCCCTCTCGGAATGCGAATGAACACCATATATTTT
size: -; V: TRBV27; J: TRBJ2-7; D: -; CDR3: CASSLGDEQYF; DNA: TGTGCCAGCAGTCTGGGTGACGAGCAGTACTTC
size: -; V: TRBV7-6; J: TRBJ2-7; D: -; CDR3: CASSLRVNSYEQYF; DNA: TGTGCCAGCAGCTTAAGAGTAAACTCCTACGAGCAGTACTTC
size: -; V: TRBV7-2; J: TRBJ2-1; D: TRBD2; CDR3: CASSLILTSGGGEQFF; DNA: TGTGCCAGCAGCTTAATCCTGACTAGCGGGGGGGGCGAGCAGTTCTTC
size: -; V: TRBV4-1; J: TRBJ1-6; D: -; CDR3: CASSQGKGTLHF; DNA: TGCGCCAGCAGCCAAGGAAAGGGGACTCTCCACTTT
size: -; V: TRBV6-5; J: TRBJ1-2; D: TRBD1; CDR3: CASSYSGTGDYGYTF; DNA: TGTGCCAGCAGTTACTCGGGGACAGGGGATTATGGCTACACCTTC
size: -; V: TRBV2; J: TRBJ1-4; D: -; CDR3: CASSPDRGGSEKLFF; DNA: TGTGCCAGCAGTCCGGATCGTGGGGGTTCTGAAAAACTGTTTTTT
size: -; V: TRBV13; J: TRBJ2-7; D: -; CDR3: CASSLVADSSYEQYF; DNA: TGTGCCAGCAGCTTAGTTGCGGACAGCTCCTACGAGCAGTACTTC
size: -; V: TRBV6-5; J: TRBJ1-1; D: TRBD1; CDR3: CAIRTKGGAGAEAFF; DNA: TGTGCCATCCGGACCAAAGGGGGCGCCGGCGCTGAAGCTTTCTTT
size: -; V: TRBV5-1; J: TRBJ1-3; D: -; CDR3: CASSLGGKVGNTIYF; DNA: TGCGCCAGCAGCTTGGGAGGGAAGGTTGGAAACACCATATATTTT
size: -; V: TRBV5-4; J: TRBJ2-3; D: TRBD2; CDR3: CASSRLMFGGGAADTQYF; DNA: TGTGCCAGCAGCCGGCTTATGTTCGGCGGGGGGGCCGCAGATACGCAGTATTTT
size: -; V: TRBV11-2; J: TRBJ1-2; D: -; CDR3: CASSLSGTHIQAF; DNA: TGTGCCAGCAGCTTATCCGGGACCCATATACAGGCCTTC
size: -; V: TRBV18; J: TRBJ1-6; D: -; CDR3: CASSPPWVGDSPLHF; DNA: TGTGCCAGCTCACCACCGTGGGTTGGCGATTCACCCCTCCACTTT
size: -; V: TRBV20-1; J: TRBJ2-2; D: TRBD2; CDR3: CSASPSGVGGELFF; DNA: TGCAGTGCTAGTCCGAGCGGGGTAGGAGGGGAGCTGTTTTTT
size: once; V: TRBV15; J: TRBJ1-2; D: TRBD1; CDR3: CATSSGEGAYGYTF; DNA: TGTGCCACCAGCAGTGGAGAGGGGGCCTATGGCTACACCTTC
size: -; V: TRBV6-2/TRBV6-3; J: TRBJ1-2; D: -; CDR3: CASSYNGEAYGYTF; DNA: TGTGCCAGCAGTTATAACGGGGAGGCCTATGGCTACACCTTC
size: -; V: TRBV5-1; J: TRBJ1-6; D: -; CDR3: CASSLGQNNSPLHF; DNA: TGCGCCAGCAGCTTAGGACAGAATAATTCACCCCTCCACTTT
size: -; V: TRBV2; J: TRBJ1-2; D: -; CDR3: CASTQGAGGYTF; DNA: TGTGCCAGCACACAGGGCGCGGGTGGCTACACCTTC